Below, 17 T cell receptor beta chains from the same sample are listed, as sequenced in a study of cytomegalovirus exposure and HLA in healthy donors. The PCR was carried out with 60 Vbeta primers and 13 Jbeta primers. TCRdb's table, derived via immunoSEQ multiplex PCR, lists solely in-frame clones and lacks some. The table includes about 120,000 clones, approximately 78% detected once. Specimen: PBMCs. These receptors all stem from a woman younger than 45 in good health and CMV-seropositive.

The V call is TRBV4-1, the J call TRBJ2-2; 7 bases align to TRBD2. J gave up 4 bases and V 2 bases, and 4 bases lay outside the gene matches. Looked up from germline, CDR1 is MGHRA and CDR2 is YSYEKL. The CDR3 length is 15 residues. As DNA, the CDR3 is TGCGCCAGCAGCCAACCCGGGGGGATCACCGGGGAGCTGTTTTTT. Translated: CASSQPGGITGELFF.

This clone was observed a handful of times. The rearrangement uses TRBV4-3 and TRBJ2-3; 8 bases match TRBD2. Germline V gene sequence: CDR1 LGHNA, CDR2 YSLEER. Germline trimming cut 5 bases from V and 2 bases from J; bases unmatched to any gene: 12. CDR3 length: 17 residues. CDR3 nucleotides: TGCGCCAGCAGCGTAAAATCGGGGGGGACGACCACAGATACGCAGTATTTT. This translates into CASSVKSGGTTTDTQYF.

This rearrangement joins TRBV7-2 to TRBJ2-5; a weak D match, TRBD2 (5 bases). This CDR3 comprises 12 residues. V shed 2 bases and J shed 5 bases, with 6 bases lying between them. CDR1 SGHTA and CDR2 FQGNSA come from the germline V gene. CDR3 sequence reads: CASSLRRETQYF. The CDR3 DNA follows: TGTGCCAGCAGCTTAAGGAGGGAGACCCAGTACTTC.

The chain employs TRBV15 and TRBJ2-1; 7 bases are shared with TRBD1. In germline, CDR1 is LNHNV, CDR2 YYDKDF (reference sequence). J lost 5 bases, V lost 7 bases, and 14 bases had no gene match. CDR3 length: 16 amino acids. CDR3 in amino acids: CATTPRPGQRNNEQFF. The CDR3 DNA follows: TGTGCCACCACGCCTAGACCGGGACAGAGAAACAATGAGCAGTTCTTC.

The genes are TRBV28 and TRBJ2-7; 8 bases align to TRBD1. The CDR3 loop spans 14 amino acids. With 6 bases clipped from V and 5 bases from J, the junction kept 9 bases outside the gene matches. Germline CDR1 and CDR2: MDHEN and SYDVKM. The CDR3 DNA follows: TGTGCCAGCAGCGCGGGACAGGCCCTGAACGAGCAGTACTTC. Protein sequence: CASSAGQALNEQYF.

J is TRBJ1-5 and V is TRBV4-1; 8 positions match TRBD1. The CDR3 is 18 residues long. Germline CDR1 and CDR2: MGHRA and YSYEKL. The trim removed 4 bases at V and 1 base at J, leaving 12 bases unmatched. The CDR3 sequence: CASSPTRDRIESNQPQHF. The CDR3 DNA follows: TGCGCCAGCAGCCCCACCCGGGACAGGATTGAGAGCAATCAGCCCCAGCATTTT.

This chain uses TRBV5-1 with TRBJ2-7, with 12 bases matching TRBD1. With V trimmed by 0 bases and J by 5 bases, 3 bases remained unmatched. The CDR3 contains 15 residues. The germline CDR1 and CDR2 sequences are SGHRS and YFSETQ. CDR3 nucleotides: TGCGCCAGCAGCTTGGAGGGACAGGGGGCCAACGAGCAGTACTTC. Translation gives CASSLEGQGANEQYF.

This rearrangement joins TRBV11-1 to TRBJ2-2; 8 nucleotides line up with TRBD2. Germline V gives CDR1 SGHAT, CDR2 FQDESV (reference sequence). The CDR3 consists of 15 residues. J lost 5 bases, V lost 5 bases, and 7 bases had no gene match. The CDR3 loop is CASSLYSGATGELFF. CDR3 in DNA: TGTGCCAGCAGCCTTTATAGCGGGGCGACCGGGGAGCTGTTTTTT.

The rearrangement uses TRBV14 and TRBJ2-3, with 7 positions matching TRBD1. The V gene's germline CDR1 is SGHDN and CDR2 FVKESK. With 2 bases clipped from V and 1 base from J, the junction kept 9 bases outside the gene matches. This CDR3 is built from 17 residues. CDR3 DNA: TGTGCCAGCAGCCAAATCCCGTTGGGACAGCGCACAGATACGCAGTATTTT. Translating it yields CASSQIPLGQRTDTQYF.

V gene TRBV4-3 combines with J gene TRBJ2-4; TRBD1 might be the D (6 bases). Germline CDR1 and CDR2: LGHNA and YSLEER. The CDR3 runs 15 residues. V lost 3 bases to trimming and J lost 8 bases, with 17 bases between them. CDR3 in amino acids: CASSQNDRSKDIQYF. CDR3 nucleotides: TGCGCCAGCAGCCAGAATGACAGGTCGAAGGACATTCAGTACTTC.

V is TRBV10-3 and J is TRBJ2-6; 8 nucleotides match TRBD1. CDR1 is ENHRY, CDR2 SYGVKD, per germline. The CDR3 length is 18 residues. The junction had 11 bases not matched to a gene; V was cut back by 7 bases and J by 0 bases. The CDR3 loop is CAINPGTGDYSGANVLTF. The CDR3 DNA sequence: TGTGCCATCAACCCCGGGACAGGTGATTACTCTGGGGCCAACGTCCTGACTTTC.

V and J are TRBV7-9 and TRBJ1-6; 8 positions agree with TRBD1. Per the germline V gene, CDR1 is SEHNR and CDR2 is FQNEAQ (reference sequence). V was pared by 5 bases and J by 6 bases, with 6 bases of the junction left unmatched. This CDR3 spans 15 amino acids. The chain's CDR3 is CASSQGQGSNSPLHF. In nucleotides, the CDR3 is TGTGCCAGCAGCCAAGGACAGGGTTCTAATTCACCCCTCCACTTT. The whole variable domain, filled in from reference TRBV7-9 and TRBJ1-6, reads DTGVSQNPRHKITKRGQNVTFRCDPISEHNRLYWYRQTLGQGPEFLTYFQNEAQLEKSRLLSDRFSAERPKGSFSTLEIQRTEQGDSAMYLCASSQGQGSNSPLHFGNGTRLTVT.

This clone showed up just once. The chain carries TRBV30 and TRBJ1-6, with 7 bases aligning to TRBD1. Germline values: CDR1 GTSNPN, CDR2 SVGIG (reference sequence). With 1 base clipped from V and 10 bases from J, the junction kept 7 bases outside the gene matches. This CDR3 is built from 14 residues. The CDR3 nucleotides are TGTGCCTGGAGTGGTGAGGGGGCCGGCTCACCCCTCCACTTT. Residues: CAWSGEGAGSPLHF.

This clone was detected only a few times. The V and J genes are TRBV11-2 and TRBJ2-7; 7 nucleotides line up with TRBD1. This CDR3 comprises 14 residues. V shed 5 bases, J shed 1 base, and the junction held 5 bases outside the gene matches. Germline loops: CDR1 SGHAT, CDR2 FQNNGV. The CDR3 here is CASSPRQGSYEQYF. For the CDR3, the DNA is TGTGCCAGCAGCCCCCGACAGGGATCCTACGAGCAGTACTTC.

The V and J genes are TRBV12-5 and TRBJ2-3; 9 nucleotides match TRBD2. V was pared by 0 bases and J by 5 bases, with 12 bases of the junction left unmatched. In germline, CDR1 is LGHNT, CDR2 FRNRAP. The CDR3 sequence is 18 residues long. CDR3 region: CASGLVAFSGGRGDTQYF. In nucleotides, the CDR3 is TGTGCTAGTGGTTTGGTGGCATTTAGCGGGGGTCGCGGAGATACGCAGTATTTT. Combining the CDR3 with reference TRBV12-5 and TRBJ2-3 gives the whole variable domain DARVTQTPRHKVTEMGQEVTMRCQPILGHNTVFWYRQTMMQGLELLAYFRNRAPLDDSGMPKDRFSAEMPDATLATLKIQPSEPRDSAVYFCASGLVAFSGGRGDTQYFGPGTRLTVL.

This clone has a handful of counts. The genes are TRBV6-4 and TRBJ2-3, with 12 bases matching TRBD2. Germline V gene sequence: CDR1 MRHNA, CDR2 SNTAGT. This CDR3 region has 15 residues. The junction had 5 bases not matched to a gene; V was cut back by 5 bases and J by 5 bases. The CDR3 DNA reads as TGTGCCAGCAGTTTCACTAGCGGGGGGAAAGATACGCAGTATTTT. Encoded protein: CASSFTSGGKDTQYF.

V is TRBV28 and J is TRBJ1-2; no firm D call. Trimming left V 3 bases short and J 5 bases short, with 7 bases between. The CDR3 is 12 residues long. Germline values: CDR1 MDHEN, CDR2 SYDVKM. This CDR3 is CASSFSSYGYTF. In DNA, the CDR3 is TGTGCCAGCAGTTTTTCCAGTTATGGCTACACCTTC.